This T cell receptor beta chain was profiled in a study of shared clonotypes between healthy human individuals. Study in general: Donors had three CD4 naive, three CD4 memory, two CD8 naive and one CD8 memory plate apiece.

As concerns this clone: An end of the junction does not agree with germline; a read error may underlie this.

The donors, all of them Caucasian adults, lived in Nashville, Tennessee. This CDR3 comprises 11 residues. Germline values: CDR1 SNHLY, CDR2 FYNNEI. Generated by immunoSEQ multiplex PCR, the TCRdb table keeps only in-frame clones and is missing some. The table has millions of clones, 93% seen once; the top ten hold 0.35% to 0.5%. The chain uses TRBV2 and TRBJ2-7; D is unresolved. Sequenced material: naive CD4+ T cells from PBMCs. Specified subset: CD45RA+ positively selected. This receptor was identified in a young man in good health. Some clones in this sample may be carry-over from other donors' samples. Here the CDR3 reads CASSEIVGRSF. The DNA for the CDR3 is TGTGCCAGCAGTGAAATAGTCGGTCGGAGCTTC.